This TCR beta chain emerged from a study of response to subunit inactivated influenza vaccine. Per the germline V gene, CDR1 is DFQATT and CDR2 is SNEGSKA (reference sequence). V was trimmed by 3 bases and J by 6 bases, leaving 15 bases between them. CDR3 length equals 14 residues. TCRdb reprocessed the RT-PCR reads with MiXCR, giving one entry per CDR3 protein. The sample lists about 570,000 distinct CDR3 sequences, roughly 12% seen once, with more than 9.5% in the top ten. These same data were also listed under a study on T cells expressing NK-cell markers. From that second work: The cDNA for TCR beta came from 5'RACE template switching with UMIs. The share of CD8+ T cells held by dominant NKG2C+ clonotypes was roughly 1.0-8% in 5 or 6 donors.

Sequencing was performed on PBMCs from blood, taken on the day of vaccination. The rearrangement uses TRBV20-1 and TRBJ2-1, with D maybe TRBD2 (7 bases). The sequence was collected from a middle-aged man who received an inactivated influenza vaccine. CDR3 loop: CSASRMGGPNEQFF. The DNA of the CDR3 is TGCAGTGCTAGTCGTATGGGGGGGCCCAATGAGCAGTTCTTC.